The 29 T cell receptor beta chains in this list originate from one sample, sequenced in a study of PD-1 blockade in classical Hodgkin lymphoma (dated by TCRdb to the early 2020s). This sample's time point label indicates: cycle 4 day 1 (C4D1), after 5 to 7 weeks of nivolumab. Every trial patient had relapsed after autologous stem cell transplantation, and cohorts A, B and C differed in prior brentuximab vedotin exposure. A Miltenyi CD8+ T cell isolation kit was used for magnetic negative selection to purify CD8+ T cells from thawed PBMCs. The library came from the immunoSEQ multiplex PCR assay. TCRdb stores this immuneACCESS table with in-frame sequences only. Part of the clones is absent; in the studies checked, under half of the shortfall reflects unresolved V genes, and no reason is known for the rest. Here the sample has about 20,000 clones; 75% to 90% occur a single time. 7.3% of the sample is held by the ten biggest clonotypes.

Specimen: CD8+ T cells from blood, collected before the fourth cycle of nivolumab. All receptors come from a human donor with classical Hodgkin lymphoma.

V is TRBV4-3 and J is TRBJ2-2; D is undetermined. V gave up 0 bases and J gave up 4 bases, with 15 bases separating them. This CDR3 has 17 amino acids. The germline V gene encodes CDR1 LGHNA and CDR2 YSLEER. CDR3 amino acids: CASSQELFPAGTGELFF. The CDR3 DNA sequence: TGCGCCAGCAGCCAAGAACTTTTCCCAGCTGGCACCGGGGAGCTGTTTTTT.

This clone came up a few times. The chain has TRBV6-5 and TRBJ2-7, with 9 bases lining up with TRBD1. Germline CDR1 MNHEY, CDR2 SVGAGI. This CDR3 has 14 amino acids. V dropped 2 bases and J dropped 5; count of bases not matched to a gene: 4. The CDR3 loop reads CASSYDRGSNEQYF. CDR3 DNA sequence: TGTGCCAGCAGTTACGACAGGGGGAGTAACGAGCAGTACTTC.

V gene TRBV9 combines with J gene TRBJ2-7, with TRBD2 identical over 8 bases. CDR1 is SGDLS, CDR2 YYNGEE, per germline. The CDR3 extends over 16 amino acids. V lost 0 bases and J lost 0; bases outside the gene matches: 5. In DNA form, the CDR3 reads TGTGCCAGCAGCGTAGGAGGGACTAGGGACTCCTACGAGCAGTACTTC. This translates into CASSVGGTRDSYEQYF. The full variable domain, rest sourced from reference TRBV9 and TRBJ2-7, is DSGVTQTPKHLITATGQRVTLRCSPRSGDLSVYWYQQSLDQGLQFLIQYYNGEERAKGNILERFSAQQFPDLHSELNLSSLELGDSALYFCASSVGGTRDSYEQYFGPGTRLTVT.

The CDR3 region has the DNA TGTGCCAGCAGTTTCCTTGCGGACGGGCCCAACTCACCCCTCCACTTT. This gives the protein CASSFLADGPNSPLHF. This chain uses TRBV11-2 with TRBJ1-6, with D unresolved. The CDR3 has 16 amino acids. CDR1 is SGHAT and CDR2 is FQNNGV in the germline V gene. V was shortened by 6 bases and J by 10 bases, with 22 bases between the two germline ends.

This rearrangement joins TRBV7-9 to TRBJ2-3; 10 bases line up with TRBD2. CDR3 length: 17 residues. The ends lost 4 bases at V and 0 bases at J; junction bases unmatched: 7. Germline V gives CDR1 SEHNR, CDR2 FQNEAQ (reference sequence). CDR3 in amino acids: CASSSRGLATSTDTQYF. CDR3 in DNA: TGTGCCAGCAGCTCGCGGGGACTAGCGACCAGCACAGATACGCAGTATTTT.

The rearrangement uses TRBV5-5 and TRBJ2-1; 10 bases are a match to TRBD2. Germline CDR1 SGHKS, CDR2 YYEKEE (reference sequence). J gave up 2 bases and V 4 bases, and 9 bases lay outside the gene matches. This CDR3 spans 17 amino acids. The CDR3 here is CASSLIGLAATYNEQFF. In nucleotides, the CDR3 is TGTGCCAGCAGCCTTATCGGACTAGCGGCTACCTACAATGAGCAGTTCTTC.

This rearrangement joins TRBV7-8 to TRBJ2-7, with 7 positions matching TRBD1. Germline loops: CDR1 SGHVS, CDR2 FQNEAQ. This CDR3 is built from 15 residues. Losses at the gene ends were 1 base for V and 1 base for J; bases not matched to a gene: 4. As DNA, the CDR3 is TGTGCCAGCAGCTTAGTACAGGGGCCGTCCTACGAGCAGTACTTC. Protein: CASSLVQGPSYEQYF. The whole variable domain, remainder taken from reference TRBV7-8 and TRBJ2-7, is GAGVSQSPRYKVAKRGQDVALRCDPISGHVSLFWYQQALGQGPEFLTYFQNEAQLDKSGLPSDRFFAERPEGSVSTLKIQRTQQEDSAVYLCASSLVQGPSYEQYFGPGTRLTVT.

V and J are TRBV5-6 and TRBJ2-2; D gene ambiguous. The V gene's germline CDR1 is SGHDT and CDR2 YYEEEE. V was pared by 7 bases and J by 11 bases, with 12 bases between. The CDR3 loop spans 11 amino acids. As DNA, the CDR3 is TGTGCCAGCTCCCAGTCAGTAGAGCTGTTTTTT. Translating it yields CASSQSVELFF.

The chain combines TRBV29-1 with TRBJ2-1; TRBD1 is a possible D gene (5 bases). V gave up 6 bases and J gave up 10 bases, with 16 bases separating them. CDR1 and CDR2 (germline): SQVTM, ANQGSEA. The CDR3 contains 12 residues. The CDR3 region has the DNA TGCAGCGTGGAAAGCAGGGAAGGGGAGCAGTTCTTC. This sequence encodes CSVESREGEQFF.

The chain employs TRBV5-8 and TRBJ2-5; D is uncertain. The germline gives CDR1 SGHTS, CDR2 YDEGEE. V lost 4 bases to trimming and J lost 4 bases, with 11 bases between them. The CDR3 is made up of 13 amino acids. CDR3 DNA: TGTGCCAGCAGCCCCTACCCGGGAGAGACCCAGTACTTC. This translates into CASSPYPGETQYF.

The V call is TRBV11-2, the J call TRBJ1-4; possible D gene TRBD1, 5 bases. The CDR3 has 14 amino acids. Germline values: CDR1 SGHAT, CDR2 FQNNGV. Trimming removed 7 bases at V and 8 bases at J, with 17 bases between. The CDR3 DNA reads as TGTGCCAGCACCGGGGCAGGGTTCTGGGAAAAACTGTTTTTT. Amino acids: CASTGAGFWEKLFF.

V and J are TRBV6-5 and TRBJ1-1; the D is unclear. This CDR3 region has 11 residues. Trimming took off 6 bases at V and 0 bases at J, with 2 bases between the two ends. From germline, CDR1 is MNHEY and CDR2 SVGAGI. This chain's CDR3 is CASRMNTEAFF. In DNA, the CDR3 is TGTGCCAGCAGAATGAACACTGAAGCTTTCTTT.

The V gene is TRBV7-7, the J gene TRBJ2-7; a possible D gene is TRBD1 (6 bases). Between the trimmed V and J ends, which lost 4 bases and 5 bases, there was a span of 21 bases. Germline CDR1 is SSHAT and CDR2 is FNYEAQ (reference sequence). The CDR3 covers 16 residues. In DNA form, the CDR3 reads TGTGCCAGCAGCTCTTTCTCTGTCGCTACAGGGAACGAGCAGTACTTC. This codes for CASSSFSVATGNEQYF.

The gene calls are TRBV9 and TRBJ1-1; the D is unclear. The germline gives CDR1 SGDLS, CDR2 YYNGEE. V was trimmed by 0 bases and J by 6 bases, leaving 12 bases between them. The CDR3 runs to 14 residues. The CDR3 loop is CASSVDSLFAEAFF. The CDR3 nucleotides are TGTGCCAGCAGCGTAGACAGTCTGTTCGCTGAAGCTTTCTTT.

In its sample, this clone was seen a few times. The chain couples TRBV7-2 to TRBJ2-5, with unresolved D. Germline V lookup: CDR1 SGHTA, CDR2 FQGNSA. V dropped 1 base and J dropped 5 bases, with 23 bases sitting between them. This CDR3 contains 18 residues. The CDR3 loop is CASSLVPIEGPQAETQYF. DNA of the CDR3: TGTGCCAGCAGCTTAGTGCCCATTGAAGGCCCCCAAGCGGAGACCCAGTACTTC.

The chain joins TRBV6-5 to TRBJ2-5; D gene unclear. Germline assignment: CDR1 MNHEY and CDR2 SVGAGI. This CDR3 contains 12 residues. The ends were cut back, 4 bases at V and 4 bases at J, with 7 bases in the middle. The DNA for the CDR3 is TGTGCCAGCAGTTCCAACCTAGAGACCCAGTACTTC. This codes for CASSSNLETQYF.

The chain links TRBV4-2 to TRBJ2-5; D might be TRBD2 (6 bases). V was shortened by 3 bases and J by 5 bases, with 13 bases between the two germline ends. This CDR3 contains 14 residues. Looked up from germline, CDR1 is LGHNA and CDR2 is YNFKEQ. CDR3 amino acids: CASSQSPGEETQYF. CDR3 DNA: TGTGCCAGCAGCCAGTCCCCGGGAGAGGAGACCCAGTACTTC.

The chain uses TRBV19 and TRBJ1-1; TRBD1 is a possible D gene (6 bases). Germline CDR1 is LNHDA and CDR2 is SQIVND (reference sequence). The V end was cut by 1 base, the J end by 4 bases, with 10 bases between. This CDR3 comprises 14 residues. CDR3 sequence reads: CASSIAGAFTEAFF. The CDR3 bases are TGTGCCAGTAGTATAGCGGGGGCATTCACTGAAGCTTTCTTT.

The chain recombines TRBV7-8 with TRBJ1-3; TRBD1 matches 7 bases. Germline CDR1 reads SGHVS; CDR2 reads FQNEAQ. The V gene end was trimmed by 1 base and the J gene end by 3 bases; junction bases not matched to a gene: 3. The CDR3 is 15 residues long. The CDR3 nucleotides are TGTGCCAGCAGCTTAGGTTCAGGGGGTGGAAACACCATATATTTT. Translating it yields CASSLGSGGGNTIYF. Drawing the rest from reference TRBV7-8 and TRBJ1-3, the complete variable domain is GAGVSQSPRYKVAKRGQDVALRCDPISGHVSLFWYQQALGQGPEFLTYFQNEAQLDKSGLPSDRFFAERPEGSVSTLKIQRTQQEDSAVYLCASSLGSGGGNTIYFGEGSWLTVV.

The chain uses TRBV6-4 and TRBJ2-1, with 9 bases lining up with TRBD2. Trimming at V came to 3 bases and at J to 5 bases, leaving 5 bases not matched to a gene. In germline, CDR1 is MRHNA, CDR2 SNTAGT. CDR3 size: 15 residues. In DNA, the CDR3 is TGTGCCAGCAGTGAGGAGCGGGGGGCCCACAATGAGCAGTTCTTC. It is translated as CASSEERGAHNEQFF.

V is TRBV7-9 and J is TRBJ1-2, with D maybe TRBD1 (6 bases). Germline-derived CDR1 and CDR2 are SEHNR and FQNEAQ (reference sequence). V lost 5 bases to trimming and J lost 4 bases, with 11 bases between them. This CDR3 region has 13 residues. The CDR3 loop reads CASSPGGSYGYTF. CDR3 bases: TGTGCCAGCAGCCCCGGGGGCAGCTATGGCTACACCTTC.

This clone has only one observation. This sequence joins TRBV5-6 and TRBJ1-6; no reliable D call. The V and J ends lost 3 bases and 7 bases respectively, with 26 bases between them. Per germline, CDR1 SGHDT and CDR2 YYEEEE. This CDR3 comprises 19 residues. The CDR3 DNA sequence: TGTGCCAGCAGCTCCACCACTGGAGGGAGTAGTGTATTGAATTCACCCCTCCACTTT. Protein: CASSSTTGGSSVLNSPLHF.

The rearrangement joins TRBV5-6 to TRBJ2-3; 8 bases align to TRBD2. CDR1 is SGHDT, CDR2 YYEEEE, per germline. V shed 0 bases, J shed 2 bases, and the junction held 5 bases outside the gene matches. The CDR3 covers 16 residues. The CDR3 protein is CASSLGAGGVTDTQYF. CDR3 bases: TGTGCCAGCAGCTTGGGTGCGGGGGGAGTCACAGATACGCAGTATTTT.

The chain employs TRBV7-9 and TRBJ1-6; D remains unclear. This CDR3 comprises 16 residues. V was trimmed by 2 bases and J by 8 bases, leaving 16 bases between them. Germline CDR1 and CDR2: SEHNR and FQNEAQ (reference sequence). The CDR3 reads CASSLPGRNFHSPLHF. As DNA, the CDR3 is TGTGCCAGCAGCTTACCAGGACGTAACTTCCATTCACCCCTCCACTTT.

The rearrangement joins TRBV6-5 to TRBJ1-6, with no clear D. Looked up from germline, CDR1 is MNHEY and CDR2 is SVGAGI. The CDR3 contains 16 residues. The V and J ends lost 0 bases and 4 bases respectively, with 10 bases between them. The CDR3 DNA sequence: TGTGCCAGCAGTTACTCGTACGGCGGATATAATTCACCCCTCCACTTT. Encoded protein: CASSYSYGGYNSPLHF.

CDR3 bases: TGCGCCAGCAGCTGGGTGCTCACAGATACGCAGTATTTT. It yields the protein CASSWVLTDTQYF. The rearrangement links TRBV5-1 to TRBJ2-3; no firm D call. The CDR3 consists of 13 residues. Deletions cut 3 bases from V and 2 bases from J, with 7 bases between. The V gene's germline CDR1 is SGHRS and CDR2 YFSETQ.

The chain combines TRBV23-1 with TRBJ1-3; perhaps TRBD1 as D (6 bases). TRBV23-1 is identified as an open reading frame with a role that is uncertain. V lost 3 bases, J lost 4 bases, and 16 bases lay in between. The CDR3 runs 16 residues. The CDR3, as DNA: TGCGCCAGCAGTCATAAGGACAGCCCGGGGGGAAACACCATATATTTT. This codes for CASSHKDSPGGNTIYF.

In this sample, this clone turned up once. This chain joins TRBV14 and TRBJ2-7; tentative D call: TRBD1 (5 bases). The CDR3 sequence is 18 residues long. Germline-derived CDR1 and CDR2 are SGHDN and FVKESK. The germline V and J ends were trimmed by 2 bases and 2 bases, with 22 bases remaining between them. CDR3: CASSQRQTGWTSTYEQYF. The CDR3, as DNA: TGTGCCAGCAGCCAAAGGCAAACAGGATGGACGTCCACCTACGAGCAGTACTTC.

The chain employs TRBV9 and TRBJ1-1; TRBD1 is a possible D gene (5 bases). Trimming stripped 4 bases from V and 0 bases from J, with 13 bases between. The CDR3 extends over 15 amino acids. The germline gives CDR1 SGDLS, CDR2 YYNGEE. Written as DNA, the CDR3 is TGTGCCAGCAGCCCCTCAGGGCAACTGAACACTGAAGCTTTCTTT. This codes for CASSPSGQLNTEAFF.